What follows describes a single TCR beta chain. This entry comes from a study of control samples from healthy donors and cancer patients. Clones were sequenced by immunoSEQ multiplex PCR, and TCRdb holds only the in-frame ones, with some missing. The profile shows approximately 7,000 clones, less than 85% of them singletons. The CDR3 consists of 17 residues. Losses at the gene ends were 4 bases for V and 5 bases for J; bases not matched to a gene: 12. Germline-derived CDR1 and CDR2 are SGHDN and FVKESK. The gene calls are TRBV14 and TRBJ2-3; 10 nucleotides match TRBD2. The sample consisted of PBMCs. The sequence came from a man between 65 and 85 years old with lung cancer. In DNA form, the CDR3 reads TGTGCCAGCAGCCGGGCCGCTAGCGGGAGTTCAAGAGATACGCAGTATTTT. Translating gives CASSRAASGSSRDTQYF. Together with reference TRBV14 and TRBJ2-3, the CDR3 gives the full variable domain: EAGVTQFPSHSVIEKGQTVTLRCDPISGHDNLYWYRRVMGKEIKFLLHFVKESKQDESGMPNNRFLAERTGGTYSTLKVQPAELEDSGVYFCASSRAASGSSRDTQYFGPGTRLTVL.